A selection of T cell receptor beta chains follows, all from one sample in a study of long-term antiretroviral therapy in people with HIV. Some clones are missing from TCRdb's copy, which holds only in-frame ones; the method was immunoSEQ multiplex PCR. Here the sample spans about 25,000 clones, approximately 88% being singletons. Sequencing was performed on unsorted PBMCs, taken approximately 4.3 years after starting antiretroviral therapy. The receptor source for this set is a man aged 25-45 years with HIV. Both conserved end residues are part of each CDR3. A D gene is named only where the DNA matches it firmly. Clone size appears in some rows only: once, few, many, or a class for an expanded clone.

size | J | D | V | DNA | CDR3
NA | TRBJ2-5 | NA | TRBV19 | TGTGCCAGTAGCAACCCTTTAGAGACCCAGTACTTC | CASSNPLETQYF
NA | TRBJ2-3 | NA | TRBV6-5 | TGTGCCAGCAGTCAGAGCGGAGCTAGCACAGATACGCAGTATTTT | CASSQSGASTDTQYF
NA | TRBJ2-2 | NA | TRBV29-1 | TGCAGCGTTGGGGAGACGAACACCGGGGAGCTGTTTTTT | CSVGETNTGELFF
NA | TRBJ2-5 | NA | TRBV11-2 | TGTGCCAGCAAGGGGGGGGAGACCCAGTACTTC | CASKGGETQYF
NA | TRBJ1-3 | NA | TRBV9 | TGTGCCAGCAGCGTAGGGGACGGGAACTCTGGAAACACCATATATTTT | CASSVGDGNSGNTIYF
few | TRBJ2-3 | TRBD2 | TRBV9 | TGTGCCAGCAGCATGGGACTAGCGGGAGCAGATACGCAGTATTTT | CASSMGLAGADTQYF
NA | TRBJ2-2 | TRBD2 | TRBV5-5 | TGTGCCAGCACCCCGGGGGGAGGGAACACCGGGGAGCTGTTTTTT | CASTPGGGNTGELFF
NA | TRBJ2-3 | TRBD1 | TRBV27 | TGTGCCAGCTATGGACAGGGTCGTCTTGGGTTT | CASYGQGRLGF
NA | TRBJ2-3 | NA | TRBV7-9 | TGTGCCAGCAGCTTAAAAACCGCTAGCACAGATACGCAGTATTTT | CASSLKTASTDTQYF
NA | TRBJ2-7 | NA | TRBV5-4 | TGTGCCAGCAGCTACGGACAGACCGGAGACGAGCAGTACTTC | CASSYGQTGDEQYF
NA | TRBJ2-1 | NA | TRBV6-4 | TGTGCCAGCAGCCAAGGGGGGGACCCCTACAATGAGCAGTTCTTC | CASSQGGDPYNEQFF
NA | TRBJ2-7 | NA | TRBV19 | TGTGCCAGTAGTATCCAGGGGACTACCTACGAGCAGTACTTC | CASSIQGTTYEQYF
NA | TRBJ2-1 | TRBD1 | TRBV15 | TGTGCCACCAGCAGATTAGGGGGCCTTGACATCAATGAGCAGTTCTTC | CATSRLGGLDINEQFF
NA | TRBJ1-2 | TRBD1 | TRBV9 | TGTGCCAGCAGCGTAGGGACAGGAGGCTACACCTTC | CASSVGTGGYTF
NA | TRBJ2-5 | TRBD2 | TRBV15 | TGTGCCACCAGCAGAGCGGGAGGGCCTCGGGAGACCCAGTACTTC | CATSRAGGPRETQYF
NA | TRBJ2-7 | TRBD1 | TRBV2 | TGTGCCAGCAGTGAATTCGTAGGGACAGGGGACTACGAGCAGTACTTC | CASSEFVGTGDYEQYF
NA | TRBJ2-2 | NA | TRBV5-1 | TGCGCCAGCAGGTTGGATTTCGCCGGGGAGCTGTTTTTT | CASRLDFAGELFF
NA | TRBJ1-6 | NA | TRBV19 | TGTGCCAGTAGTATCAGCCCAGGGTCGTCCTATAATTCACCCCTCCACTTT | CASSISPGSSYNSPLHF
medium-sized | TRBJ2-7 | TRBD2 | TRBV28 | TGTGCCAGCAGTCTAGCGGGAGTCTACGAGCAGTACTTC | CASSLAGVYEQYF
NA | TRBJ1-1 | NA | TRBV19 | TGTGCCAGTAGTATGGTAGGGAGCACTGAAGCTTTCTTT | CASSMVGSTEAFF
NA | TRBJ2-1 | NA | TRBV29-1 | TGCAGCGCTGACAGGTTCTCCTACAATGAGCAGTTCTTC | CSADRFSYNEQFF
NA | TRBJ1-2 | NA | TRBV11-2 | TGTGCCAGCAGCTTAGGGTCCCAGAACTATGGCTACACCTTC | CASSLGSQNYGYTF
NA | TRBJ2-3 | NA | TRBV28 | TGTGCCAGCAGTCAGACGACCACCACAGATACGCAGTATTTT | CASSQTTTTDTQYF
NA | TRBJ2-2 | TRBD1 | TRBV19 | TGTGCCAGTAGCCCCCTGGACAGGCGATACACCGGGGAGCTGTTTTTT | CASSPLDRRYTGELFF
NA | TRBJ1-3 | TRBD1 | TRBV6-5 | TGTGCCAGCAGCGACGGACAGGGGGTGGGAAACACCATATATTTT | CASSDGQGVGNTIYF
NA | TRBJ2-7 | NA | TRBV6-6 | TGTGCCAGCAGGTCCGACACTGAAGTACCCTACGAGCAGTACTTC | CASRSDTEVPYEQYF
NA | TRBJ1-5 | NA | TRBV19 | TGTGCCAGTAGTATAGATATGTGGGTCCAGCCCCAGCATTTT | CASSIDMWVQPQHF
NA | TRBJ2-3 | NA | TRBV5-1 | TGCGCCAGCGCCCCGGGTGGGGCAGATACGCAGTATTTT | CASAPGGADTQYF
few | TRBJ2-7 | TRBD2 | TRBV27 | TGTGCCAGCAGTTTAGAGCCTAGCGGGAGGGCCGGGTACGAGCAGTACTTC | CASSLEPSGRAGYEQYF
NA | TRBJ1-5 | TRBD1 | TRBV7-2 | TGTGCCAGCAGCCCGACAGGGGGCAATCAGCCCCAGCATTTT | CASSPTGGNQPQHF